A single sample gave rise to the 14 T cell receptor beta chains below, sequenced in a study of OX40 agonist ivuxolimab in advanced cancers. Repertoires were generated with immunoSEQ multiplex PCR, while TCRdb's copy carries only in-frame clones and drops some. The sample gives tens of thousands of clones, about 90% of which show up once; roughly 0.5% is in the top ten. The sequencing here drew on CD4+ or CD8+ T cells sorted from blood, taken in a trial of the OX40 agonist ivuxolimab. Source of these receptors: an adult with an advanced solid tumor such as melanoma, head and neck, liver or kidney cancer.

The sample holds one count of this clone. The chain employs TRBV6-5 and TRBJ1-2; no clear D. Trimming pared 11 bases from V and 4 bases from J, leaving 5 bases between. This CDR3 is 9 amino acids long. The germline V gene has CDR1 MNHEY and CDR2 SVGAGI. In DNA, the CDR3 is TGTGCCGTCGGCTATGGCTACACCTTC. This gives the protein CAVGYGYTF.

This clone was observed a few times. J is TRBJ2-3 and V is TRBV29-1; D possibly corresponds to TRBD2 (6 bases). V was pared by 1 base and J by 6 bases, with 8 bases between. CDR1 and CDR2 (germline): SQVTM, ANQGSEA. This CDR3 has 12 residues. CDR3 loop: CSVEGAGDTQYF. DNA for the CDR3: TGCAGCGTTGAAGGGGCGGGGGATACGCAGTATTTT.

This chain connects TRBV6-6 to TRBJ2-1; 7 bases are a match to TRBD2. The CDR3 is 14 amino acids. Germline V gene sequence: CDR1 MNHNY, CDR2 SVGAGI (reference sequence). V was clipped by 0 bases and J by 10 bases; unmatched bases: 6. The CDR3 nucleotides read TGTGCCAGCAGTTACTCGGTGGGAGCGGGGGAGCAGTTCTTC. Translation gives CASSYSVGAGEQFF.

The chain carries TRBV14 and TRBJ1-1; 8 nucleotides agree with TRBD1. With 4 bases clipped from V and 2 bases from J, the junction kept 3 bases outside the gene matches. The CDR3 consists of 14 residues. In germline, CDR1 is SGHDN, CDR2 FVKESK. This CDR3 is CASSPQGANTEAFF. For the CDR3, the DNA is TGTGCCAGCAGCCCTCAGGGGGCTAACACTGAAGCTTTCTTT.

This clone showed up just once. The chain uses TRBV7-3 and TRBJ2-7; D not certain. The V and J ends lost 4 bases and 4 bases respectively, with 14 bases between them. The CDR3 is 14 residues long. CDR1 is SGHTA, CDR2 FQGTGA, per germline. CDR3 protein: CASSSYTAEYEQYF. CDR3 sequence (DNA): TGTGCCAGCAGCTCCTACACCGCAGAATACGAGCAGTACTTC.

This chain joins TRBV28 and TRBJ1-4; 7 nucleotides align to TRBD1. Germline V gene sequence: CDR1 MDHEN, CDR2 SYDVKM. The CDR3 runs 13 residues. The J segment lost 6 bases and the V segment lost 9 bases, leaving 7 bases of the junction unmatched. This CDR3 reads CASQTGTYEKLFF. The CDR3 bases are TGTGCCAGTCAGACAGGGACATATGAAAAACTGTTTTTT.

The rearrangement links TRBV5-6 to TRBJ1-1; 7 positions match TRBD1. The CDR3 loop spans 15 amino acids. CDR1 and CDR2 from the germline V gene are SGHDT and YYEEEE. After removal of 3 bases from V and 0 bases from J, the junction contained 5 bases not matched to a gene. CDR3 protein: CASSYPQGMNTEAFF. DNA of the CDR3: TGTGCCAGCAGCTATCCACAGGGGATGAACACTGAAGCTTTCTTT.

V is TRBV18 and J is TRBJ1-2; a possible D gene is TRBD1 (5 bases). CDR3 length equals 16 residues. Germline lookup yields CDR1 KGHSH and CDR2 LQKENI. Trimming cost V 4 bases and J 3 bases, with 18 bases left between them. The CDR3 region has the DNA TGTGCCAGCTCACTACGGGGCAGGGAGAACCACTATGGCTACACCTTC. It is translated as CASSLRGRENHYGYTF.

The chain uses TRBV15 and TRBJ1-1; 7 nucleotides line up with TRBD1. The germline V gene has CDR1 LNHNV and CDR2 YYDKDF (reference sequence). With 2 bases clipped from V and 6 bases from J, the junction kept 6 bases outside the gene matches. The CDR3 is 14 residues long. The CDR3 bases are TGTGCCACCAGCAGACGGACAGGCGGGGCTGAAGCTTTCTTT. Residues: CATSRRTGGAEAFF. The whole variable domain, filled in from reference TRBV15 and TRBJ1-1, reads DAMVIQNPRYQVTQFGKPVTLSCSQTLNHNVMYWYQQKSSQAPKLLFHYYDKDFNNEADTPDNFQSRRPNTSFCFLDIRSPGLGDTAMYLCATSRRTGGAEAFFGQGTRLTVV.

This chain joins TRBV18 and TRBJ2-5; D might be TRBD1 (5 bases). Germline V gene data show CDR1 as KGHSH and CDR2 as LQKENI. V was trimmed by 5 bases and J by 2 bases, leaving 15 bases between them. The CDR3 extends over 15 amino acids. CDR3 sequence (DNA): TGTGCCAGCTCAAATACAGGACACGAACAAGAGACCCAGTACTTC. Its protein is CASSNTGHEQETQYF. Filled out from reference TRBV18 and TRBJ2-5, the complete variable domain reads NAGVMQNPRHLVRRRGQEARLRCSPMKGHSHVYWYRQLPEEGLKFMVYLQKENIIDESGMPKERFSAEFPKEGPSILRIQQVVRGDSAAYFCASSNTGHEQETQYFGPGTRLLVL.

The rearrangement joins TRBV11-2 to TRBJ2-2; TRBD1 aligns across 8 bases. V lost 1 base, J lost 2 bases, and 12 bases stayed unmatched. Germline V gives CDR1 SGHAT, CDR2 FQNNGV. The CDR3 sequence is 19 residues long. For the CDR3, the DNA is TGTGCCAGCAGCTTAGGCAGGGGGCTAACATACCCCAACACCGGGGAGCTGTTTTTT. This encodes CASSLGRGLTYPNTGELFF.

This chain links TRBV5-6 with TRBJ2-4; D is unclear. Per germline, CDR1 SGHDT and CDR2 YYEEEE. Trimming cost V 2 bases and J 0 bases, with 15 bases left between them. This CDR3 contains 17 residues. CDR3 residues: CASSLFKVSLAKNIQYF. The CDR3 region has the DNA TGTGCCAGCAGCTTATTCAAGGTTAGCCTAGCCAAAAACATTCAGTACTTC.

The V call is TRBV5-1, the J call TRBJ2-1, with 9 bases fitting TRBD2. Looked up from germline, CDR1 is SGHRS and CDR2 is YFSETQ. Unmatched junction bases numbered 8, after V lost 4 bases and J lost 6 bases. This CDR3 has 15 residues. For the CDR3, the DNA is TGCGCCAGCAGCACCTTAGCGGGGGCCGGCAATGAGCAGTTCTTC. This translates into CASSTLAGAGNEQFF.

The chain recombines TRBV18 with TRBJ2-5, with D uncertain. CDR3 length: 14 amino acids. Germline lookup yields CDR1 KGHSH and CDR2 LQKENI. The V and J ends lost 3 bases and 4 bases respectively, with 12 bases between them. CDR3 loop: CASSPKSGRETQYF. The CDR3 DNA is TGTGCCAGCTCACCCAAATCAGGACGAGAGACCCAGTACTTC.